This passage covers 11 T cell receptor beta chains from one sample sequenced in a study of cytomegalovirus exposure and HLA in healthy donors (dated by TCRdb to the late 2010s). Library preparation was by the immunoSEQ multiplex PCR assay. A mixture of 60 forward primers for TCR Vbeta segments and 13 reverse primers for TCR Jbeta segments was used in the multiplex PCR. TCRdb limited this immuneACCESS table to in-frame rearrangements with V and J called. A share of clones is missing; checked studies link under half to unresolved V genes, and the rest is unexplained. In this sample the table shows fewer than 200,000 clones, 70% to 90% of which occur a single time. Roughly 2.2% of the sample lies in the top ten. The sequenced material came from PBMCs. The receptors here all came from a man between 18 and 35 years old in good health and CMV-seropositive.

The chain employs TRBV6-1 and TRBJ2-1; D might be TRBD2 (6 bases). The ends were cut back, 5 bases at V and 5 bases at J, with 13 bases in the middle. Germline CDR1 is MNHNS and CDR2 is SASEGT. CDR3 size: 14 residues. This CDR3 is CASSSSGTHNEQFF. The CDR3 nucleotides are TGTGCCAGCAGTTCTTCCGGGACTCACAATGAGCAGTTCTTC.

This clone occurred once. The chain joins TRBV9 to TRBJ1-5; D may be TRBD1 (5 bases). The CDR3 has 14 amino acids. V lost 3 bases and J 7 bases, leaving 14 bases between the germline ends. The V gene's germline CDR1 is SGDLS and CDR2 YYNGEE. CDR3 nucleotide sequence: TGTGCCAGCAGCGCAGGACATTCCGTCCAGCCCCAGCATTTT. It translates to CASSAGHSVQPQHF.

This chain connects TRBV7-2 to TRBJ1-4, with 7 nucleotides matching TRBD1. CDR1 and CDR2 (germline): SGHTA, FQGNSA. CDR3 size: 15 residues. The V gene end was trimmed by 5 bases and the J gene end by 5 bases; junction bases not matched to a gene: 8. The CDR3 reads CASSPQTGTNEKLFF. In DNA form, the CDR3 reads TGTGCCAGCAGCCCGCAGACAGGGACAAATGAAAAACTGTTTTTT.

The chain joins TRBV10-3 to TRBJ2-7, with 11 nucleotides matching TRBD2. Trimming at V came to 6 bases and at J to 2 bases, leaving 6 bases not matched to a gene. The CDR3 runs 15 residues. The germline CDR1 and CDR2 sequences are ENHRY and SYGVKD. The CDR3 loop reads CAISPGTSGAYEQYF. For the CDR3, the DNA is TGTGCCATCAGCCCCGGGACTAGCGGTGCCTACGAGCAGTACTTC.

A note on this clone: This sample includes further DNA sequences coding for the same CDR3. The chain combines TRBV5-1 with TRBJ2-7; D is uncertain. The CDR3 is 13 residues long. The ends were cut back, 0 bases at V and 4 bases at J, with 8 bases in the middle. Germline lookup yields CDR1 SGHRS and CDR2 YFSETQ. CDR3 nucleotides: TGCGCCAGCAGCTTGGTTCCCAGTTACGAGCAGTACTTC. This codes for CASSLVPSYEQYF.

The genes are TRBV7-2 and TRBJ2-7; D remains unclear. The CDR3 loop spans 14 amino acids. The V gene's germline CDR1 is SGHTA and CDR2 FQGNSA. V gave up 2 bases and J gave up 2 bases, with 10 bases separating them. Written as DNA, the CDR3 is TGTGCCAGCAGCTTACGGCCAGGAACCTACGAGCAGTACTTC. It encodes CASSLRPGTYEQYF. Filled out from reference TRBV7-2 and TRBJ2-7, the complete variable domain reads GAGVSQSPSNKVTEKGKDVELRCDPISGHTALYWYRQSLGQGLEFLIYFQGNSAPDKSGLPSDRFSAERTGGSVSTLTIQRTQQEDSAVYLCASSLRPGTYEQYFGPGTRLTVT.

This chain joins TRBV29-1 and TRBJ2-2, with TRBD2 matching over 10 bases. CDR1 and CDR2 (germline): SQVTM, ANQGSEA. The CDR3 has 14 amino acids. V was pared by 5 bases and J by 2 bases, with 2 bases of the junction left unmatched. This chain's CDR3 is CSVQRGGNTGELFF. CDR3 nucleotide sequence: TGCAGCGTTCAGCGGGGGGGCAACACCGGGGAGCTGTTTTTT.

The V call is TRBV9, the J call TRBJ1-2, with D possibly being TRBD1 (5 bases). This CDR3 spans 11 amino acids. V lost 0 bases to trimming and J lost 13 bases, with 10 bases between them. The germline V gene has CDR1 SGDLS and CDR2 YYNGEE. CDR3 nucleotide sequence: TGTGCCAGCAGCGTAGCGGGGGGATTCACCTTC. Its protein is CASSVAGGFTF.

In its sample, this clone was seen a few times. The chain uses TRBV7-9 and TRBJ2-5; 9 bases fit TRBD1. With the DNA end fitting TRBJ2-7 better, the J assignment may be wrong. Germline-derived CDR1 and CDR2 are SEHNR and FQNEAQ (reference sequence). The CDR3 totals 14 residues. The DNA for the CDR3 is TGTGCCAGCAGCCCGGACAGGGGAAGCTACGAGCAGTACTTC. This sequence encodes CASSPDRGSYEQYF.

The chain recombines TRBV5-4 with TRBJ1-3, with 7 bases matching TRBD1. CDR3 length equals 15 residues. Looked up from germline, CDR1 is SGHNT and CDR2 is YYREEE (reference sequence). Trimming removed 4 bases from V and 0 bases from J; junction bases left unmatched: 4. The CDR3 here is CASSITGVSGNTIYF. As DNA, the CDR3 is TGTGCCAGCAGCATTACAGGGGTCTCTGGAAACACCATATATTTT.

This rearrangement joins TRBV29-1 to TRBJ2-7; 12 positions match TRBD2. This CDR3 has 17 amino acids. Germline CDR1 SQVTM, CDR2 ANQGSEA. J was trimmed by 0 bases and V by 6 bases; bases with no gene match: 12. The CDR3 sequence: CSVHTSGGPDSSYEQYF. CDR3 sequence (DNA): TGCAGCGTCCATACTAGCGGGGGGCCAGATAGCTCCTACGAGCAGTACTTC.